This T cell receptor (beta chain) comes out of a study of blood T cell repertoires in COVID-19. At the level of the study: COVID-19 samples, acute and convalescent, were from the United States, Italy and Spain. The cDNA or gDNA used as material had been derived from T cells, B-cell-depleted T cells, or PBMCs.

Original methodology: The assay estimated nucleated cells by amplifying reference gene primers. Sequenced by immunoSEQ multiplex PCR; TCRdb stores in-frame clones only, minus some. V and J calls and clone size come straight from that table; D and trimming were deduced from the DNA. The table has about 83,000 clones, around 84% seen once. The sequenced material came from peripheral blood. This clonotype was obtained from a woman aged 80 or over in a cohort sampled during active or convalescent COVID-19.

CDR3 sequence (DNA): TGTGCCAGCAGCTCCTTAGAGGGCCGCGAGCAGTACGTC. Protein sequence: CASSSLEGREQYV. V gene TRBV7-6 combines with J gene TRBJ2-7; D might be TRBD2 (5 bases). Trimming removed 4 bases at V and 6 bases at J, with 13 bases between. This CDR3 comprises 13 residues. Germline assignment: CDR1 SGHVS and CDR2 FNYEAQ.